These 17 T cell receptor beta chains were all obtained from the same sample, sequenced in a study of Ad26.COV2.S vaccination and SARS-CoV-2 variants. The treatment denotes: around 19 received Ad26.COV2.S at low or high dose, single or two shots; about five received placebo; per-sample allocation not given. Sampling was done on day 63 after the first vaccine or placebo injection. TCRdb keeps only in-frame clones here, not all; method: immunoSEQ multiplex PCR. Here the sample spans some 460,000 clones, about 89% being singletons. Here the sequenced sample was peripheral blood, taken in a trial of Ad26.COV2.S vaccine versus placebo. These receptors all come from a person aged 18 to 65 who received the Ad26.COV2.S COVID-19 vaccine or a placebo.

The chain couples TRBV14 to TRBJ1-1, with TRBD1 matching over 7 bases. The germline V gene has CDR1 SGHDN and CDR2 FVKESK. V lost 0 bases and J lost 7; bases outside the gene matches: 11. This CDR3 is 16 amino acids long. CDR3 region: CASSQDLGKGQNEAFF. The CDR3 DNA reads TGTGCCAGCAGCCAAGATCTCGGGAAGGGACAGAATGAAGCTTTCTTT.

CDR3 in DNA: TGTGCCTGGAGTGTCGGACAGGGCTATGGCTACACCTTC. Translation: CAWSVGQGYGYTF. This chain links TRBV30 with TRBJ1-2; 8 bases match TRBD1. The trim removed 0 bases at V and 4 bases at J, leaving 1 base unmatched. Germline values: CDR1 GTSNPN, CDR2 SVGIG (reference sequence). The CDR3 sequence is 13 residues long. The whole variable domain, filled in from reference TRBV30 and TRBJ1-2, reads SQTIHQWPATLVQPVGSPLSLECTVEGTSNPNLYWYRQAAGRGLQLLFYSVGIGQISSEVPQNLSASRPQDRQFILSSKKLLLSDSGFYLCAWSVGQGYGYTFGSGTRLTVV.

The chain employs TRBV28 and TRBJ1-2; perhaps TRBD1 as D (6 bases). CDR3 length: 13 residues. In germline, CDR1 is MDHEN, CDR2 SYDVKM. Between the trimmed V and J ends, which lost 6 bases and 4 bases, there was a span of 12 bases. The CDR3 bases are TGTGCCAGCAGCGGGGGGCATGTCTATGGCTACACCTTC. Protein product: CASSGGHVYGYTF.

The rearrangement links TRBV4-3 to TRBJ2-7; 11 bases line up with TRBD1. Germline CDR1 is LGHNA and CDR2 is YSLEER. Trimming at V came to 2 bases and at J to 6 bases, leaving 9 bases not matched to a gene. The CDR3 has 16 amino acids. CDR3 sequence reads: CASSQRTGTGGGEQYF. The CDR3, as DNA: TGCGCCAGCAGCCAAAGAACTGGGACAGGGGGTGGCGAGCAGTACTTC.

This chain links TRBV11-2 with TRBJ1-1; no firm D call. Germline CDR1 and CDR2: SGHAT and FQNNGV. V was cut by 8 bases and J by 6 bases, with 19 bases left in between. The CDR3 runs 14 residues. CDR3 sequence (DNA): TGTGCCAGCGGACCCGTGCGGGTTGAGGCTGAAGCTTTCTTT. It translates to CASGPVRVEAEAFF.

J is TRBJ2-7 and V is TRBV7-2, with TRBD1 matching over 8 bases. This CDR3 has 15 residues. V dropped 1 base and J dropped 2; count of bases not matched to a gene: 4. Germline CDR1 is SGHTA and CDR2 is FQGNSA. For the CDR3, the DNA is TGTGCCAGCAGCTTAGTGGGACAGGCTGCCTACGAGCAGTACTTC. Translating gives CASSLVGQAAYEQYF.

This sequence joins TRBV15 and TRBJ1-1; TRBD1 is a possible D gene (6 bases). Looked up from germline, CDR1 is LNHNV and CDR2 is YYDKDF (reference sequence). V lost 2 bases, J lost 7 bases, and 23 bases lay in between. This CDR3 has 17 residues. The CDR3 protein is CATSRSPPWGAQYEAFF. CDR3 sequence (DNA): TGTGCCACCAGCAGATCCCCTCCTTGGGGGGCTCAGTATGAAGCTTTCTTT.

V usage is TRBV5-5 and J usage is TRBJ2-7; 7 positions match TRBD2. Trimming cost V 3 bases and J 2 bases; bases outside gene matches: 5. CDR3 length: 14 amino acids. Germline values: CDR1 SGHKS, CDR2 YYEKEE (reference sequence). The CDR3 DNA follows: TGTGCCAGCAGCTGGACTAGTGAGACCTACGAGCAGTACTTC. Protein: CASSWTSETYEQYF.

The chain carries TRBV7-2 and TRBJ1-2, with D hard to call. V shed 5 bases and J shed 4 bases, with 14 bases lying between them. Germline-derived CDR1 and CDR2 are SGHTA and FQGNSA. This CDR3 has 14 amino acids. Here the CDR3 DNA reads TGTGCCAGCAGCCCGAGACAAATTCTCTATGGCTACACCTTC. Protein sequence: CASSPRQILYGYTF.

The J gene is TRBJ1-1, the V gene TRBV13; no clear D. CDR1 and CDR2 (germline): PRHDT, FYEKMQ (reference sequence). The V gene lost 5 bases and the J gene lost 0 bases, with 7 bases spanning the gap. The CDR3 totals 13 residues. The CDR3 loop reads CASSRGMNTEAFF. The CDR3 bases are TGTGCCAGCAGCCGAGGAATGAACACTGAAGCTTTCTTT.

V and J are TRBV4-3 and TRBJ2-7, with D possibly matching TRBD1 (7 bases). Germline assignment: CDR1 LGHNA and CDR2 YSLEER. The CDR3 runs to 15 residues. V gave up 0 bases and J gave up 4 bases, with 13 bases separating them. CDR3 in amino acids: CASSQDIAGGYEQYF. The CDR3 nucleotides read TGCGCCAGCAGCCAAGATATCGCAGGGGGGTACGAGCAGTACTTC.

The gene calls are TRBV7-8 and TRBJ2-5, with D possibly TRBD1 on 5 matching bases. This CDR3 contains 15 residues. In germline, CDR1 is SGHVS, CDR2 FQNEAQ. Trimming stripped 5 bases from V and 0 bases from J, with 13 bases between. The CDR3 DNA reads as TGTGCCAGCAGCCCTAGGACAAAGTACCAAGAGACCCAGTACTTC. Amino acids: CASSPRTKYQETQYF.

V usage is TRBV19 and J usage is TRBJ2-7; D might be TRBD2 (6 bases). V was shortened by 4 bases and J by 2 bases, with 15 bases between the two germline ends. Germline CDR1 is LNHDA and CDR2 is SQIVND (reference sequence). The CDR3 has 15 residues. The CDR3 DNA reads TGTGCCAGTAGTAGGACCGGGACTTCTACCTACGAGCAGTACTTC. Protein: CASSRTGTSTYEQYF.

V and J are TRBV14 and TRBJ2-2, with D uncertain. The CDR3 is 18 amino acids. Germline V lookup: CDR1 SGHDN, CDR2 FVKESK. Trimming pared 4 bases from V and 1 base from J, leaving 19 bases between. CDR3 DNA: TGTGCCAGCAGCCCACTAAATTATCAGTCTGGGAACACCGGGGAGCTGTTTTTT. As protein: CASSPLNYQSGNTGELFF.

The V gene is TRBV2, the J gene TRBJ1-2; a weak D match, TRBD1 (6 bases). The CDR3 extends over 14 amino acids. Germline V gene lookup returns CDR1 SNHLY and CDR2 FYNNEI. Trimming left V 2 bases short and J 4 bases short, with 11 bases between. The CDR3 bases are TGTGCCAGCAGTGAAAGGCAGGGGTTCTATGGCTACACCTTC. Encoded protein: CASSERQGFYGYTF.

The chain uses TRBV27 and TRBJ1-3, with a tentative D call TRBD1 (5 bases). CDR1 is MNHEY, CDR2 SMNVEV, per germline (reference sequence). The CDR3 runs 15 residues. V lost 1 base to trimming and J lost 0 bases, with 7 bases between them. In nucleotides, the CDR3 is TGTGCCAGCAGTTTATTGGGGCGCTCTGGAAACACCATATATTTT. Its protein is CASSLLGRSGNTIYF.

The CDR3 DNA reads as TGTGCCAGTAGTTCCATGGGGGGGATAAGCAATCAGCCCCAGCATTTT. It encodes CASSSMGGISNQPQHF. The genes are TRBV19 and TRBJ1-5; perhaps TRBD1 as D (5 bases). Germline V gene data show CDR1 as LNHDA and CDR2 as SQIVND (reference sequence). The CDR3 sequence is 16 residues long. V was shortened by 5 bases and J by 1 base, with 15 bases between the two germline ends.